This T cell receptor beta chain was documented in a study of T cells in Graves' hyperthyroidism and ophthalmopathy. Findings and limits, study-wide: Most expanded thyroid clonotypes above 0.001 also appeared in blood.

Only a few counts were recorded for this clonotype. As yet, its antigen is unknown. The investigators amplified TCR beta CDR3 regions from RNA transcripts. Using the HTBI primer set, a first-round RT-PCR was run on the TCR CDR3. Each CDR3 protein gets one entry after TCRdb re-called the multiplex PCR reads with MiXCR. The sample includes under 400,000 distinct CDR3 sequences, around 25% of them seen just once. Trimming took off 1 base at V and 1 base at J, with 16 bases between the two ends. This CDR3 has 17 amino acids. Germline CDR1 MNHEY, CDR2 SVGEGT. Uncontrolled infection, other autoimmune disease, pregnancy and lactation each barred patients from inclusion.

The sequencing input was blood. The sequence was obtained from a man over 45 with Graves' hyperthyroidism. The V call is TRBV6-2 or TRBV6-3, the J call TRBJ1-1; D may be TRBD1 (5 bases). In nucleotides, the CDR3 is TGTGCCAGCAGTTACTTCCCCAGGCGGGGGACGAACACTGAAGCTTTCTTT. Its translation: CASSYFPRRGTNTEAFF.